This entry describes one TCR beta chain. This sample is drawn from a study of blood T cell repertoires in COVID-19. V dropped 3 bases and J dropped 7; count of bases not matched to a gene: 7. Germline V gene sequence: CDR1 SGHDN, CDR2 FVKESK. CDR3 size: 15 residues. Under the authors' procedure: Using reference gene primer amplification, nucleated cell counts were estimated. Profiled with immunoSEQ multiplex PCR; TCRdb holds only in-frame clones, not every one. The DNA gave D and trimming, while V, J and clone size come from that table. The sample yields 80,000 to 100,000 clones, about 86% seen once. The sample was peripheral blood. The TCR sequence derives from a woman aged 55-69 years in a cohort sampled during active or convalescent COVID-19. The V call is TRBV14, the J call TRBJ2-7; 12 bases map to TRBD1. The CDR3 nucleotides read TGTGCCAGCAGCCACAACCGGGACAGGGGGCTTGAGCAGTACTTC. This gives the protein CASSHNRDRGLEQYF. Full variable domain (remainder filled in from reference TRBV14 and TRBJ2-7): EAGVTQFPSHSVIEKGQTVTLRCDPISGHDNLYWYRRVMGKEIKFLLHFVKESKQDESGMPNNRFLAERTGGTYSTLKVQPAELEDSGVYFCASSHNRDRGLEQYFGPGTRLTVT.